The 8 T cell receptor beta chains below all came from one sample that was sequenced in a study of CD8 T cells in acute hepatitis C reinfection. TCRdb's copy holds only in-frame clones and misses some; the assay was immunoSEQ multiplex PCR. Found here are around 34,000 clones, 80% to 90% of them singletons; the top ten hold roughly 0.51%. Documented time point: naive CD8 control sorted from an acute-time-point sample. The sequencing input was naive CD8+ T cells from PBMCs. The receptors here all came from a man younger than 40 with chronic hepatitis C.

V gene TRBV6-1 combines with J gene TRBJ1-2; D possibly corresponds to TRBD1 (5 bases). Looked up from germline, CDR1 is MNHNS and CDR2 is SASEGT. The CDR3 contains 15 residues. Trimming cost V 5 bases and J 3 bases, with 16 bases left between them. CDR3 DNA sequence: TGTGCCAGCAGTTCAATTGGGGGATTGGACTATGGCTACACCTTC. Amino acids: CASSSIGGLDYGYTF.

This clone is a singleton in its sample. The V gene is TRBV6-1, the J gene TRBJ1-1; no clear D. Germline CDR1 reads MNHNS; CDR2 reads SASEGT. The CDR3 spans 15 residues. V lost 7 bases to trimming and J lost 0 bases, with 15 bases between them. DNA of the CDR3: TGTGCCAGCAAGAACTGGGCAGATATGAACACTGAAGCTTTCTTT. This encodes CASKNWADMNTEAFF.

The genes are TRBV4-1 and TRBJ1-2; 7 bases map to TRBD1. The germline V gene has CDR1 MGHRA and CDR2 YSYEKL. There are 14 residues in the CDR3. Trimming took 4 bases from V and 7 from J; bases not matched to a gene: 9. CDR3 loop: CASSLPQGIPGYTF. CDR3 DNA sequence: TGCGCCAGCAGCCTCCCACAGGGGATTCCTGGCTACACCTTC.

The gene calls are TRBV5-1 and TRBJ2-7, with D possibly matching TRBD2 (6 bases). V was pared by 1 base and J by 0 bases, with 11 bases between. Germline loops: CDR1 SGHRS, CDR2 YFSETQ. The CDR3 extends over 15 amino acids. CDR3 amino acids: CASSLWRESSYEQYF. The CDR3, as DNA: TGCGCCAGCAGCTTGTGGCGGGAAAGCTCCTACGAGCAGTACTTC.

The V call is TRBV9, the J call TRBJ2-7; 7 bases agree with TRBD1. Germline V gene data show CDR1 as SGDLS and CDR2 as YYNGEE. The ends lost 4 bases at V and 4 bases at J; junction bases unmatched: 8. There are 14 residues in the CDR3. CDR3 sequence (DNA): TGTGCCAGCAGCCCCCGAGGGGGCGGATACGAGCAGTACTTC. It yields the protein CASSPRGGGYEQYF.

The rearrangement joins TRBV11-2 to TRBJ2-7; TRBD1 might be the D (5 bases). The V end lost 0 bases, the J end lost 1 base, and 10 bases lay between the germline ends. The germline CDR1 and CDR2 sequences are SGHAT and FQNNGV. This CDR3 has 15 residues. The CDR3 coding sequence is TGTGCCAGCAGCTTAGAGTGGGGCCGATCCTACGAGCAGTACTTC. This codes for CASSLEWGRSYEQYF.

The chain uses TRBV28 and TRBJ2-7; 10 nucleotides match TRBD2. This CDR3 region has 13 residues. Trimming cost V 7 bases and J 5 bases; bases outside gene matches: 5. Germline loops: CDR1 MDHEN, CDR2 SYDVKM. The CDR3 bases are TGTGCCAGCATGAGGCTAGCGGGAGACGAGCAGTACTTC. Translation: CASMRLAGDEQYF.

The chain carries TRBV23-1 and TRBJ2-1; D gene ambiguous. TRBV23-1 counts as an open reading frame of uncertain function. Trimming shortened V by 2 bases and J by 3 bases, and 11 bases separated the two germline ends. The CDR3 has 15 residues. CDR3 nucleotides: TGCGCCAGCAGTCAACCGAAGAACCACTACAATGAGCAGTTCTTC. This translates into CASSQPKNHYNEQFF.